This passage covers 22 T cell receptor beta chains from one sample sequenced in a study of blood T cell repertoires in COVID-19. Profiling relied on immunoSEQ multiplex PCR, and the TCRdb table lists in-frame clones only, not all of them. This table holds hundreds of thousands of clones, around 83% found once. What was sequenced was PBMCs or T cells enriched from blood (not recorded which). Receptors were obtained from a man aged 35-49 years who had been exposed to COVID-19.

V and J are TRBV19 and TRBJ1-5; maybe TRBD1 (5 bases). V was cut by 11 bases and J by 7 bases, with 15 bases left in between. Germline CDR1 and CDR2: LNHDA and SQIVND (reference sequence). This CDR3 has 12 residues. DNA of the CDR3: TGTGCCGGGGGGAGGTCGGACCAGCCCCAGCATTTT. This sequence encodes CAGGRSDQPQHF.

The CDR3 loop is CASSPGGQNKNIQYF. The CDR3 DNA follows: TGTGCCAGCAGCCCGGGAGGGCAGAACAAAAACATTCAGTACTTC. The V call is TRBV6-5, the J call TRBJ2-4; TRBD2 matches 8 bases. Per germline, CDR1 MNHEY and CDR2 SVGAGI. The CDR3 extends over 15 amino acids. V lost 6 bases, J lost 3 bases, and 7 bases stayed unmatched.

The chain joins TRBV2 to TRBJ1-4, with TRBD1 matching 8 bases. Losses at the gene ends were 6 bases for V and 7 bases for J; bases not matched to a gene: 7. Per germline, CDR1 SNHLY and CDR2 FYNNEI. The CDR3 length is 14 residues. The CDR3 region is CASSKDRVAEKLFF. As DNA, the CDR3 is TGTGCCAGCAGCAAGGACAGGGTAGCTGAAAAACTGTTTTTT.

The J gene is TRBJ2-3, the V gene TRBV3-1 (or the pseudogene TRBV3-2); 10 bases match TRBD2. CDR1 LGHDT and CDR2 YNNKEL come from the germline V gene (reference sequence). The CDR3 consists of 15 residues. Trimming removed 5 bases from V and 2 bases from J; junction bases left unmatched: 4. The CDR3, as DNA: TGTGCCAGCAGCAATAGCGGGAGGACCACAGATACGCAGTATTTT. The encoded protein is CASSNSGRTTDTQYF.

The chain's CDR3 is CASSPKNPSGSFYEQYF. The CDR3 DNA reads TGTGCCAGCTCACCGAAAAACCCTAGCGGGAGTTTCTACGAGCAGTACTTC. The chain links TRBV18 to TRBJ2-7, with 10 bases matching TRBD2. Germline V gene lookup returns CDR1 KGHSH and CDR2 LQKENI. This CDR3 is 17 amino acids long. V gave up 3 bases and J gave up 3 bases; unmatched junction bases: 11.

This chain connects TRBV13 to TRBJ2-2; the D gene is possibly TRBD1 (6 bases). This CDR3 comprises 16 residues. The ends were cut back, 5 bases at V and 5 bases at J, with 18 bases in the middle. Per the germline V gene, CDR1 is PRHDT and CDR2 is FYEKMQ (reference sequence). CDR3: CASSLMPSGETGELFF. The CDR3 DNA follows: TGTGCCAGCAGCCTAATGCCATCAGGGGAGACCGGGGAGCTGTTTTTT.

The chain has TRBV5-1 and TRBJ2-7; 7 positions agree with TRBD2. The germline V gene encodes CDR1 SGHRS and CDR2 YFSETQ. The CDR3 has 17 amino acids. V was clipped by 3 bases and J by 3 bases; unmatched bases: 15. The CDR3: CASSSYWTSPPGYEQYF. In nucleotides, the CDR3 is TGCGCCAGCAGCTCGTACTGGACTAGTCCCCCAGGCTACGAGCAGTACTTC.

The V call is TRBV5-1, the J call TRBJ2-1; D possibly corresponds to TRBD2 (6 bases). Germline V gene lookup returns CDR1 SGHRS and CDR2 YFSETQ. This CDR3 region has 12 residues. The germline V and J ends were trimmed by 6 bases and 9 bases, with 13 bases remaining between them. In DNA form, the CDR3 reads TGCGCCAGCATGACGGGAGAGGGTGAGCAGTTCTTC. Encoded protein: CASMTGEGEQFF.

The chain combines TRBV6-5 with TRBJ2-7; D perhaps matches TRBD2 (6 bases). The CDR3 contains 14 residues. Trimming left V 5 bases short and J 6 bases short, with 17 bases between. CDR1 is MNHEY and CDR2 is SVGAGI in the germline V gene. As DNA, the CDR3 is TGTGCCAGCAGTCGCGGGACGATTAAGCCCGAGCAGTACTTC. Protein product: CASSRGTIKPEQYF.

V usage is TRBV2 and J usage is TRBJ2-5, with 8 bases lining up with TRBD1. V lost 3 bases, J lost 3 bases, and 12 bases stayed unmatched. CDR3 length equals 17 residues. The germline gives CDR1 SNHLY, CDR2 FYNNEI. CDR3 DNA sequence: TGTGCCAGCAGTGATATGGCAGGGGGCTTTTCAAAAGAGACCCAGTACTTC. Residues: CASSDMAGGFSKETQYF.

The V gene is TRBV2, the J gene TRBJ2-2; tentatively, D is TRBD1 (6 bases). Deletions cut 3 bases from V and 4 bases from J, with 9 bases between. The CDR3 has 14 residues. Germline V gives CDR1 SNHLY, CDR2 FYNNEI. CDR3 DNA: TGTGCCAGCAGTGACGGGACACGCACCGGGGAGCTGTTTTTT. This translates into CASSDGTRTGELFF.

In this sample, this clone turned up once. The rearrangement uses TRBV30 and TRBJ1-6; no clear D gene. Germline V gene sequence: CDR1 GTSNPN, CDR2 SVGIG (reference sequence). V was cut by 4 bases and J by 9 bases, with 10 bases left in between. This CDR3 has 12 residues. Here the CDR3 DNA reads TGTGCCTGGACCGGCGGAATTTCACCCCTCCACTTT. Translation gives CAWTGGISPLHF. The variable domain in full, with the rest retrieved from reference TRBV30 and TRBJ1-6, is SQTIHQWPATLVQPVGSPLSLECTVEGTSNPNLYWYRQAAGRGLQLLFYSVGIGQISSEVPQNLSASRPQDRQFILSSKKLLLSDSGFYLCAWTGGISPLHFGNGTRLTVT.

The V and J genes are TRBV27 and TRBJ2-7; 11 nucleotides agree with TRBD1. Germline loops: CDR1 MNHEY, CDR2 SMNVEV (reference sequence). Germline trimming cut 6 bases from V and 2 bases from J; bases unmatched to any gene: 12. The CDR3 is made up of 17 amino acids. The DNA of the CDR3 is TGTGCCAGCAGGCCCGACGGTAGGGGACAGGGGGCCTACGAGCAGTACTTC. Its protein is CASRPDGRGQGAYEQYF.

The chain links TRBV30 to TRBJ2-7; 12 bases are a match to TRBD1. The ends lost 1 base at V and 7 bases at J; junction bases unmatched: 2. Germline V gene sequence: CDR1 GTSNPN, CDR2 SVGIG (reference sequence). The length of the CDR3 is 13 residues. CDR3 region: CAWSGDRGREQYF. The CDR3 region has the DNA TGTGCCTGGAGTGGGGACAGGGGGCGTGAGCAGTACTTC.

This clone has only one observation. V and J are TRBV4-1 and TRBJ2-1; D is possibly TRBD1 (6 bases). Trimming took 1 base from V and 6 from J, leaving 7 bases between them. The V gene's germline CDR1 is MGHRA and CDR2 YSYEKL. CDR3 length: 13 amino acids. The CDR3 DNA reads as TGCGCCAGCAGCCAAGTAGGGGGCAATGAGCAGTTCTTC. The encoded protein is CASSQVGGNEQFF.

The rearrangement joins TRBV29-1 to TRBJ2-1; 10 bases fit TRBD1. The germline V gene has CDR1 SQVTM and CDR2 ANQGSEA. The CDR3 sequence is 14 residues long. Trimming took 7 bases from V and 7 from J; bases not matched to a gene: 10. Here the CDR3 reads CSGRRDRGANEQFF. In nucleotides, the CDR3 is TGCAGCGGGCGCCGGGACAGGGGAGCAAATGAGCAGTTCTTC.

The gene calls are TRBV11-3 and TRBJ2-7, with 11 bases aligning to TRBD2. With V trimmed by 1 base and J by 0 bases, 8 bases remained unmatched. The CDR3 sequence is 18 residues long. CDR1 is SGHNT and CDR2 is YENEEA in the germline V gene. The CDR3 protein is CASSLGGGLAESSYEQYF. The CDR3, as DNA: TGTGCCAGCAGCTTAGGAGGGGGACTAGCGGAGAGCTCCTACGAGCAGTACTTC.

This chain links TRBV24-1 with TRBJ2-7; 11 nucleotides match TRBD2. V lost 2 bases, J lost 6 bases, and 8 bases stayed unmatched. The CDR3 sequence is 16 residues long. Per germline, CDR1 KGHDR and CDR2 SFDVKD. The CDR3 reads CATSDSTGLAGGEQYF. The CDR3 DNA is TGTGCCACCAGTGATTCAACCGGACTAGCGGGTGGCGAGCAGTACTTC.

This clone was recorded only once. V usage is TRBV19 and J usage is TRBJ2-1; 10 bases fit TRBD1. Germline V lookup: CDR1 LNHDA, CDR2 SQIVND (reference sequence). This CDR3 spans 13 amino acids. Trimming removed 5 bases from V and 7 bases from J; junction bases left unmatched: 2. The CDR3 DNA reads as TGTGCCAGTAGTCCGGGACAGGGGAATGAGCAGTTCTTC. Encoded protein: CASSPGQGNEQFF.

The rearrangement joins TRBV19 to TRBJ1-5; D possibly corresponds to TRBD1 (6 bases). The V end was cut by 4 bases, the J end by 6 bases, with 13 bases between. In germline, CDR1 is LNHDA, CDR2 SQIVND (reference sequence). The CDR3 runs to 14 residues. The CDR3 sequence: CASSTGQILQPQHF. The CDR3 DNA reads TGTGCCAGTAGTACGGGACAAATTCTTCAGCCCCAGCATTTT.

The CDR3, as DNA: TGTGCCAGCTCACCACTTGGGGCTACCCGAATGACGGAGCAGTTCTTC. It translates to CASSPLGATRMTEQFF. The gene calls are TRBV18 and TRBJ2-1; D is perhaps TRBD1 (5 bases). The V end was cut by 1 base, the J end by 10 bases, with 20 bases between. The V gene's germline CDR1 is KGHSH and CDR2 LQKENI. The CDR3 totals 16 residues.

This clone appeared a few times. V gene TRBV29-1 combines with J gene TRBJ1-6; TRBD1 is a possible D gene (6 bases). With 7 bases removed from V and 7 bases from J, the gap between germline ends came to 14 bases. From germline, CDR1 is SQVTM and CDR2 ANQGSEA. This CDR3 region has 13 residues. Here the CDR3 reads CSAMDRKNSPLHF. Written as DNA, the CDR3 is TGCAGCGCCATGGACAGAAAAAATTCACCCCTCCACTTT.